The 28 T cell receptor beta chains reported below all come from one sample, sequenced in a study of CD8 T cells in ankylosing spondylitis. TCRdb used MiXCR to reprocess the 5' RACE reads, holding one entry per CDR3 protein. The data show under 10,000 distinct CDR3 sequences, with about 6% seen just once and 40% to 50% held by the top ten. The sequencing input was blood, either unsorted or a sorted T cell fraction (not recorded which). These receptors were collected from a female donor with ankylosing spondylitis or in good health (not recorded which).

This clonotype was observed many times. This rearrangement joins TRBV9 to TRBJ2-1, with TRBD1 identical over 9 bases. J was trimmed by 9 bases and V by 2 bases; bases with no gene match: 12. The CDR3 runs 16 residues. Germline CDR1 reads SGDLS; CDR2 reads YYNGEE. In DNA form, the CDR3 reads TGTGCCAGCAGCGTCACACCGGGACAGGGAGGGATTGAGCAGTTCTTC. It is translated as CASSVTPGQGGIEQFF.

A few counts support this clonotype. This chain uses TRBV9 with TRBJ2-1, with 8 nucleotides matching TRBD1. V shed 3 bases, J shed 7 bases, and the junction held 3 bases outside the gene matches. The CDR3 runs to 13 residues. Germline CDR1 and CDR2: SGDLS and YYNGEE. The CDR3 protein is CASSDRGENEQFF. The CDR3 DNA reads TGTGCCAGCAGCGACAGGGGGGAAAATGAGCAGTTCTTC.

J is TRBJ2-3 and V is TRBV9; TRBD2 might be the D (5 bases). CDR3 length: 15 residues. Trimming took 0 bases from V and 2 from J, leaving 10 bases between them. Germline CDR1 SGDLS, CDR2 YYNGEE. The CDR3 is CASSVEGANTDTQYF. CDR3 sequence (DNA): TGTGCCAGCAGCGTAGAGGGAGCGAACACAGATACGCAGTATTTT.

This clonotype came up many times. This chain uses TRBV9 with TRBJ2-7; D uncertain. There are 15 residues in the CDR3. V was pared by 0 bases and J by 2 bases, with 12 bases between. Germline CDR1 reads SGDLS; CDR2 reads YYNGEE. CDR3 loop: CASSVDPAGAYEQYF. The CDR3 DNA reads TGTGCCAGCAGCGTAGATCCCGCAGGTGCCTACGAGCAGTACTTC.

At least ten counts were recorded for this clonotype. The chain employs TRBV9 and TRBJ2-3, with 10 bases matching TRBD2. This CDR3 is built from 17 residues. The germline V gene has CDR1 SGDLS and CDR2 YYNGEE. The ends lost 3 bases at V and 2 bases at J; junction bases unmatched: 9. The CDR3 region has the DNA TGTGCCAGCAGCGCGAGTTCTAGCGGGGGATCCACAGATACGCAGTATTTT. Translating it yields CASSASSSGGSTDTQYF.

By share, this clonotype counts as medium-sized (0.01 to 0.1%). The DNA of the CDR3 is TGTGCCAGCAGCTCGAGCGGGGGCGGCACAGATACGCAGTATTTT. Its translation: CASSSSGGGTDTQYF. V is TRBV9 and J is TRBJ2-3, with TRBD2 matching over 8 bases. With 4 bases clipped from V and 1 base from J, the junction kept 5 bases outside the gene matches. From germline, CDR1 is SGDLS and CDR2 YYNGEE. The length of the CDR3 is 15 residues.

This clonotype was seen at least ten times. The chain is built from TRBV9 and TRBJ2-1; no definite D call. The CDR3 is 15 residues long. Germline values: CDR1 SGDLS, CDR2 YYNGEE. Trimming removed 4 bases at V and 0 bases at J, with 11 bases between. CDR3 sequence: CASSSSLRSYNEQFF. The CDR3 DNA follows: TGTGCCAGCAGCTCCTCCTTGCGCTCCTACAATGAGCAGTTCTTC. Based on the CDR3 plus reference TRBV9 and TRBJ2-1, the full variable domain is DSGVTQTPKHLITATGQRVTLRCSPRSGDLSVYWYQQSLDQGLQFLIQYYNGEERAKGNILERFSAQQFPDLHSELNLSSLELGDSALYFCASSSSLRSYNEQFFGPGTRLTVL.

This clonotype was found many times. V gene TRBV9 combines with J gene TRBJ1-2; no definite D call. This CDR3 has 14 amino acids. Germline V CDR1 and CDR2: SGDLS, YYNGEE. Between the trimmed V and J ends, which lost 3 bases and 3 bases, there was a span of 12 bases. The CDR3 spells CASSGREGHYGYTF. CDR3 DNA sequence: TGTGCCAGCAGCGGTCGTGAAGGGCACTATGGCTACACCTTC.

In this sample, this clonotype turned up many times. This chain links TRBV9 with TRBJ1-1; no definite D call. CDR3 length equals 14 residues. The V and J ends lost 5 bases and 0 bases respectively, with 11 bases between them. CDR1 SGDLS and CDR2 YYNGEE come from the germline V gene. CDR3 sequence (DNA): TGTGCCAGCAGACCTACAAGCATGAACACTGAAGCTTTCTTT. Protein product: CASRPTSMNTEAFF.

The CDR3 loop is CASSVGGGANNEQFF. In nucleotides, the CDR3 is TGTGCCAGCAGCGTAGGCGGGGGGGCGAACAATGAGCAGTTCTTC. The chain recombines TRBV9 with TRBJ2-1; 9 nucleotides agree with TRBD2. Germline values: CDR1 SGDLS, CDR2 YYNGEE. V was pared by 0 bases and J by 5 bases, with 3 bases of the junction left unmatched. The CDR3 contains 15 residues.

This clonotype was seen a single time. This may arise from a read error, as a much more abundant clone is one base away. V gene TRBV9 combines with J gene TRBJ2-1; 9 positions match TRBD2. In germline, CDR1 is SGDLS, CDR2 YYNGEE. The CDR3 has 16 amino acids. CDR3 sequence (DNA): TGTGCCAGCAGGGTAGGTTCTAGCGGGATCTACAATGAGCAGTTCTTC. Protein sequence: CASRVGSSGIYNEQFF.

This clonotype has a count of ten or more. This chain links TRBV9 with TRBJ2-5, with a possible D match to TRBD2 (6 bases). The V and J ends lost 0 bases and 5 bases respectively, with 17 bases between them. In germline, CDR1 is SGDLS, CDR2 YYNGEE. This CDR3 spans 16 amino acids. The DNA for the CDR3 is TGTGCCAGCAGCGTAGAATTCGAGGGAGGTGTTGAGACCCAGTACTTC. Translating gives CASSVEFEGGVETQYF.

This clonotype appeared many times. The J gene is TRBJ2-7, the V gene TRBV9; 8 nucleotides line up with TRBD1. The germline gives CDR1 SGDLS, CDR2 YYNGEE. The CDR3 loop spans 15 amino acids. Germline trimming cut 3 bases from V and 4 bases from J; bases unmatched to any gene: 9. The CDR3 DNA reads TGTGCCAGCAGCGGCGCGGGACAGGCAGATTACGAGCAGTACTTC. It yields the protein CASSGAGQADYEQYF. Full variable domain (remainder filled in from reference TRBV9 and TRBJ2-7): DSGVTQTPKHLITATGQRVTLRCSPRSGDLSVYWYQQSLDQGLQFLIQYYNGEERAKGNILERFSAQQFPDLHSELNLSSLELGDSALYFCASSGAGQADYEQYFGPGTRLTVT.

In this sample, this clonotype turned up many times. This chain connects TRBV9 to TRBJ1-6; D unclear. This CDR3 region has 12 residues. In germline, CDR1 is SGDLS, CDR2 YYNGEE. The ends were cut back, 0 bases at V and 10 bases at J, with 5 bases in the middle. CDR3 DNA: TGTGCCAGCAGCGTAGATGGGTCACCCCTCCACTTT. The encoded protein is CASSVDGSPLHF.

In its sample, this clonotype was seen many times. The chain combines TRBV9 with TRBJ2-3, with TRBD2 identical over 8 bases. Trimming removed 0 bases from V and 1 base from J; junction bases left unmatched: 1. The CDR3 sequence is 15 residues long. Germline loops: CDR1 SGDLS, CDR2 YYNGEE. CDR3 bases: TGTGCCAGCAGCGTAGGTAGCGGGGGCACAGATACGCAGTATTTT. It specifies CASSVGSGGTDTQYF.

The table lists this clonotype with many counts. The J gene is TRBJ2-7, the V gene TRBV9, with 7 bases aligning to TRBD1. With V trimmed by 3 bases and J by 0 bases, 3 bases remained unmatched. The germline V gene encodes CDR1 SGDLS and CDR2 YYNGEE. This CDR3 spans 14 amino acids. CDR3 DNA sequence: TGTGCCAGCAGCGCCTGGACAGGCTCCTACGAGCAGTACTTC. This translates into CASSAWTGSYEQYF.

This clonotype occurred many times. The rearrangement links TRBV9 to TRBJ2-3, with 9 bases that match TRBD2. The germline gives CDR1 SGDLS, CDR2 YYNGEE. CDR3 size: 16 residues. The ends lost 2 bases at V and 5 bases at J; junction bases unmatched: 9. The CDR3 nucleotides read TGTGCCAGCAGCGTGGAAGTAGCGGGAGTTATAGATACGCAGTATTTT. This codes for CASSVEVAGVIDTQYF. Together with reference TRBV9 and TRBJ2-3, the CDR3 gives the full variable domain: DSGVTQTPKHLITATGQRVTLRCSPRSGDLSVYWYQQSLDQGLQFLIQYYNGEERAKGNILERFSAQQFPDLHSELNLSSLELGDSALYFCASSVEVAGVIDTQYFGPGTRLTVL.

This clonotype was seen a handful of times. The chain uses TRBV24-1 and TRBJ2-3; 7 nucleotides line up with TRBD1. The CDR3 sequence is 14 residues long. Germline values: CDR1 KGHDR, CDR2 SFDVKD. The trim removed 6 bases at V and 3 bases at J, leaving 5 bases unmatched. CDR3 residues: CATSHRGRTDTQYF. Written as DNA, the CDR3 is TGTGCCACCAGTCACAGGGGCAGAACAGATACGCAGTATTTT.

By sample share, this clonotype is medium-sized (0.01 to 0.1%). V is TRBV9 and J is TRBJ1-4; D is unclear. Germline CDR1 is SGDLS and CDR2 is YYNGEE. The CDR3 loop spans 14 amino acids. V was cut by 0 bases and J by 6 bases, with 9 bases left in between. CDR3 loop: CASSVGDEDEKLFF. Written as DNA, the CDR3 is TGTGCCAGCAGCGTAGGGGATGAGGATGAAAAACTGTTTTTT.

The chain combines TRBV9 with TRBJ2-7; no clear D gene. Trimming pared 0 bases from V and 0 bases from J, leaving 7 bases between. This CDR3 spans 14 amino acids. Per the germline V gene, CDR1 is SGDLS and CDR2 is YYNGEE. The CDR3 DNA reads TGTGCCAGCAGCGTAGGGGCAGTCTCCTACGAGCAGTACTTC. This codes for CASSVGAVSYEQYF.

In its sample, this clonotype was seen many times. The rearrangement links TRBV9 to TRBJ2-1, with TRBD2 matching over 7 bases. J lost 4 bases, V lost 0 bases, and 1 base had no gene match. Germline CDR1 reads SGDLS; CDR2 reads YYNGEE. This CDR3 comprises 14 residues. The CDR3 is CASSVGGSYNEQFF. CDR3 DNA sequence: TGTGCCAGCAGCGTAGGCGGGAGTTACAATGAGCAGTTCTTC. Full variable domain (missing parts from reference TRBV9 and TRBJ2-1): DSGVTQTPKHLITATGQRVTLRCSPRSGDLSVYWYQQSLDQGLQFLIQYYNGEERAKGNILERFSAQQFPDLHSELNLSSLELGDSALYFCASSVGGSYNEQFFGPGTRLTVL.

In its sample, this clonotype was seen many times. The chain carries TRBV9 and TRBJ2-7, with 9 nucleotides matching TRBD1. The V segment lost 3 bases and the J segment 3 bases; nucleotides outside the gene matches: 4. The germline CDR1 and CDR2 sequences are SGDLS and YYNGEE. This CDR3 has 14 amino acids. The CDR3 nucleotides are TGTGCCAGCAGCGCGGGACAGGGTGACTACGAGCAGTACTTC. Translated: CASSAGQGDYEQYF. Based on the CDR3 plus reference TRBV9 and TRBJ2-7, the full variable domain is DSGVTQTPKHLITATGQRVTLRCSPRSGDLSVYWYQQSLDQGLQFLIQYYNGEERAKGNILERFSAQQFPDLHSELNLSSLELGDSALYFCASSAGQGDYEQYFGPGTRLTVT.

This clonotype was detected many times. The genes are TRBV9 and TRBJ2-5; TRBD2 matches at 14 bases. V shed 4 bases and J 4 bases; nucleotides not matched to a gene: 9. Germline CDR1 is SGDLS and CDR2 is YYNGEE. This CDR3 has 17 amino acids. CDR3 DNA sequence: TGTGCCAGCAGCCCCCGACTAGCGGGGGGGCCGGGAGAGACCCAGTACTTC. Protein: CASSPRLAGGPGETQYF.

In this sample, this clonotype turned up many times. The DNA for the CDR3 is TGTGCCAGCAGCAACAGTTTGGAGGGCTACACCTTC. Its protein is CASSNSLEGYTF. This chain connects TRBV9 to TRBJ1-2; D unresolved. V was clipped by 4 bases and J by 8 bases, with 12 bases between them. The V gene's germline CDR1 is SGDLS and CDR2 YYNGEE. The CDR3 loop spans 12 amino acids.

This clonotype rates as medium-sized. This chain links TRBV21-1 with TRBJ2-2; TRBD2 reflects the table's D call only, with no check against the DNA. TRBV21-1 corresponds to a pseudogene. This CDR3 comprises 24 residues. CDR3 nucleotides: TGTGCCAGCAGCAAGTTTGGAGACAGGGAAGCTAGAGGGACTAGCGGTTTGAACACCGGGGAGCTGTTTTTT. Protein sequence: CASSKFGDREARGTSGLNTGELFF.

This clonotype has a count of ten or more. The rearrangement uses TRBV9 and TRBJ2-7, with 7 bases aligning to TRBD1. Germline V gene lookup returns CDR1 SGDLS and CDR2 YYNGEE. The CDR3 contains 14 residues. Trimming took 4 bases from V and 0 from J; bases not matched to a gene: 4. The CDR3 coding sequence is TGTGCCAGCAGCCCCCGGGACAGCTCCTACGAGCAGTACTTC. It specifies CASSPRDSSYEQYF.

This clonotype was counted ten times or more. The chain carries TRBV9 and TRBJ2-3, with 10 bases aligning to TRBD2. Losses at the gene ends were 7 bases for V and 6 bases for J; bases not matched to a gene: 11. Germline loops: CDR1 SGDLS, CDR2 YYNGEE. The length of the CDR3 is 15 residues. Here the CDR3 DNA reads TGTGCCAGCGCGAAAGCGGGGGGGCCCGGTGATACGCAGTATTTT. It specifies CASAKAGGPGDTQYF.

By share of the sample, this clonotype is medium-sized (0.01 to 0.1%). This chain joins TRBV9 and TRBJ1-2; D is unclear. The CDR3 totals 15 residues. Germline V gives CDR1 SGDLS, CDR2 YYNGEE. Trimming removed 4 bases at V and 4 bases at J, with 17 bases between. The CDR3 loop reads CASSPQTGSSYGYTF. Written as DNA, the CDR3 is TGTGCCAGCAGCCCTCAAACCGGGAGCTCCTATGGCTACACCTTC.